Listed here is a single TCR beta chain. These data belong to a study of shared T cell receptors in the human thymus. Sequencing used immunoSEQ multiplex PCR; TCRdb keeps in-frame clones, though not all of them. In the table there are roughly 410,000 clones, roughly 94% of which are singletons. Germline CDR1 reads SNHLY; CDR2 reads FYNNEI. The V and J ends lost 0 bases and 2 bases, in that order; junction bases with no gene match: 1. The CDR3 spans 17 residues. The specimen was thymocytes. The chain uses TRBV2 and TRBJ2-1, with TRBD2 matching 13 bases. This receptor was taken from a human donor. The CDR3 DNA is TGTGCCAGCAGTGAAGCAGGGACTAGCGGGACCTACAATGAGCAGTTCTTC. Translating it yields CASSEAGTSGTYNEQFF.